This entry is about one T cell receptor (beta chain). Its antigen remains unidentified. With 6 bases removed from V and 5 bases from J, the gap between germline ends came to 20 bases. CDR1 and CDR2 (germline): MDHEN, SYDVKM. The CDR3 runs to 15 residues. The entry originates in a study of PD-1 blockade in classical Hodgkin lymphoma. The table came from immunoSEQ multiplex PCR; TCRdb's copy has only in-frame clones and leaves some out. The repertoire consists of about 16,000 clones, with about four fifths occurring once and the leading ten covering roughly 8.1%. Broader study findings: Relapsed/refractory patients reportedly had lower baseline diversity than newly diagnosed patients.

Indicated time point: newly diagnosed, previously untreated cHL patient sample. Untreated, newly diagnosed classical Hodgkin lymphoma PBMCs served for comparison. The sequence was collected from a human donor with classical Hodgkin lymphoma. The gene calls are TRBV28 and TRBJ2-7; TRBD2 might be the D (7 bases). The sequenced material came from peripheral blood mononuclear cells (PBMCs). The CDR3 DNA follows: TGTGCCAGCAGCCAAGAGGGGGAGGGTCTGAACGAGCAGTACTTC. It encodes CASSQEGEGLNEQYF.